The 11 T cell receptor beta chains below all came from one sample that was sequenced in a study of identical twins. TCRdb reanalysed the 5' RACE reads using MiXCR and keeps one entry per CDR3 protein. The sample holds approximately 890,000 distinct CDR3 sequences; over 9% are singletons and the top ten take 1.5% to 2%. This same sample was also part of a study on yellow fever vaccine responses in identical twins.

Sequences were obtained from PBMCs. These receptors all come from a woman in her late teens or twenties in good health.

At least ten counts were recorded for this clonotype. This chain uses TRBV5-1 with TRBJ1-4; D remains ambiguous. The CDR3 extends over 14 amino acids. The germline V and J ends were trimmed by 1 base and 4 bases, with 8 bases remaining between them. Germline values: CDR1 SGHRS, CDR2 YFSETQ. The CDR3 is CASSLPGINEKLFF. DNA of the CDR3: TGCGCCAGCAGCTTGCCGGGGATTAATGAAAAACTGTTTTTT. Together with reference TRBV5-1 and TRBJ1-4, the CDR3 gives the full variable domain: KAGVTQTPRYLIKTRGQQVTLSCSPISGHRSVSWYQQTPGQGLQFLFEYFSETQRNKGNFPGRFSGRQFSNSRSEMNVSTLELGDSALYLCASSLPGINEKLFFGSGTQLSVL.

This clonotype was counted only a few times. The chain uses TRBV6-2 or TRBV6-3 and TRBJ2-3; the D is unclear. V lost 2 bases and J lost 0, with 9 bases in between. The CDR3 covers 15 residues. The germline V gene has CDR1 MNHEY and CDR2 SVGEGT. CDR3 nucleotides: TGTGCCAGCAGTTACGCGCTATCTAGCACAGATACGCAGTATTTT. Protein sequence: CASSYALSSTDTQYF.

The gene calls are TRBV20-1 and TRBJ2-3; 10 nucleotides match TRBD2. This CDR3 region has 15 residues. With 1 base clipped from V and 5 bases from J, the junction kept 6 bases outside the gene matches. Germline V CDR1 and CDR2: DFQATT, SNEGSKA (reference sequence). This CDR3 is CSARGLAGAKDTQYF. The CDR3 DNA sequence: TGCAGTGCTAGAGGGCTAGCGGGAGCGAAAGATACGCAGTATTTT.

The rearrangement joins TRBV3-1 to TRBJ1-4; 7 positions agree with TRBD1. There are 14 residues in the CDR3. The V and J ends lost 6 bases and 0 bases, in that order; junction bases with no gene match: 1. CDR1 and CDR2 (germline): LGHDT, YNNKEL (reference sequence). The CDR3 DNA sequence: TGTGCCAGCAGGGACAGGCCAACTAATGAAAAACTGTTTTTT. Translation gives CASRDRPTNEKLFF.

This clonotype was recorded a few times. The chain couples TRBV5-1 to TRBJ2-2; TRBD1 might be the D (5 bases). V was clipped by 4 bases and J by 3 bases, with 13 bases between them. CDR1 is SGHRS and CDR2 is YFSETQ in the germline V gene. The CDR3 sequence is 15 residues long. Written as DNA, the CDR3 is TGCGCCAGCAGCCCCGGCGTAGGGGACACCGGGGAGCTGTTTTTT. Residues: CASSPGVGDTGELFF.

The V gene is TRBV5-4, the J gene TRBJ2-1; D remains unclear. This CDR3 has 11 residues. In germline, CDR1 is SGHNT, CDR2 YYREEE (reference sequence). V lost 6 bases, J lost 7 bases, and 8 bases lay in between. The chain's CDR3 is CASMEGNEQFF. Here the CDR3 DNA reads TGTGCCAGCATGGAAGGAAATGAGCAGTTCTTC. Based on the CDR3 plus reference TRBV5-4 and TRBJ2-1, the full variable domain is ETGVTQSPTHLIKTRGQQVTLRCSSQSGHNTVSWYQQALGQGPQFIFQYYREEENGRGNFPPRFSGLQFPNYSSELNVNALELDDSALYLCASMEGNEQFFGPGTRLTVL.

V and J are TRBV20-1 and TRBJ1-2; D is ambiguous. This CDR3 comprises 14 residues. The V end was cut by 6 bases, the J end by 0 bases, with 14 bases between. CDR1 is DFQATT, CDR2 SNEGSKA, per germline (reference sequence). The CDR3 here is CSAVAMIPNYGYTF. Here the CDR3 DNA reads TGCAGTGCGGTAGCGATGATTCCTAACTATGGCTACACCTTC.

This clonotype has only a few counts. The chain carries TRBV12-3 or TRBV12-4 and TRBJ2-7; D gene uncertain. Trimming stripped 3 bases from V and 3 bases from J, with 9 bases between. The CDR3 loop spans 13 amino acids. CDR3 residues: CASSFGVDYEQYF. Written as DNA, the CDR3 is TGTGCCAGCAGTTTTGGAGTTGACTACGAGCAGTACTTC.

There are many counts of this clonotype. At one end the junction does not follow the germline gene, possibly because of a read error. The rearrangement links TRBV7-2 to TRBJ2-1; 13 bases are shared with TRBD2. The CDR3 is made up of 15 amino acids. Germline-derived CDR1 and CDR2 are SGHTA and FQGNSA. The CDR3 region is CASSRTSGSYNEQFF. In nucleotides, the CDR3 is TGCGCCAGCAGCAGGACTAGCGGGAGCTACAATGAGCAGTTCTTC.

The V call is TRBV6-1, the J call TRBJ2-1, with TRBD2 matching over 8 bases. Germline-derived CDR1 and CDR2 are MNHNS and SASEGT. The CDR3 loop spans 16 amino acids. The V gene end was trimmed by 7 bases and the J gene end by 0 bases; junction bases not matched to a gene: 8. CDR3 region: CASNELAAGSYNEQFF. The CDR3 DNA sequence: TGTGCCAGCAACGAACTAGCGGCTGGCTCCTACAATGAGCAGTTCTTC.

This clonotype was seen a handful of times. This chain uses TRBV20-1 with TRBJ2-1; D call uncertain. V was pared by 0 bases and J by 1 base, with 10 bases between. The length of the CDR3 is 15 residues. In germline, CDR1 is DFQATT, CDR2 SNEGSKA (reference sequence). CDR3 amino acids: CSARDPSWSYNEQFF. In nucleotides, the CDR3 is TGCAGTGCTAGAGATCCCAGCTGGTCCTACAATGAGCAGTTCTTC.